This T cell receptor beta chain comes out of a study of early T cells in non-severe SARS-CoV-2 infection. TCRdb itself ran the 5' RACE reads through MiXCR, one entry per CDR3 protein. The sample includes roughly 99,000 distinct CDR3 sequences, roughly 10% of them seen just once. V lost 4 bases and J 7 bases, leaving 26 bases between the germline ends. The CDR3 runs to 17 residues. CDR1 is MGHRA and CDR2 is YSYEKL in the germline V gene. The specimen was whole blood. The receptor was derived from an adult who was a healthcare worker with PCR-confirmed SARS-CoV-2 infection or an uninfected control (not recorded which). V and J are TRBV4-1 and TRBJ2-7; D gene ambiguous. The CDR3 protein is CASSPPGRRIGLLEQYF. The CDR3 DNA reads TGCGCCAGCAGCCCCCCGGGTCGGCGAATAGGGCTTTTGGAGCAGTACTTC.